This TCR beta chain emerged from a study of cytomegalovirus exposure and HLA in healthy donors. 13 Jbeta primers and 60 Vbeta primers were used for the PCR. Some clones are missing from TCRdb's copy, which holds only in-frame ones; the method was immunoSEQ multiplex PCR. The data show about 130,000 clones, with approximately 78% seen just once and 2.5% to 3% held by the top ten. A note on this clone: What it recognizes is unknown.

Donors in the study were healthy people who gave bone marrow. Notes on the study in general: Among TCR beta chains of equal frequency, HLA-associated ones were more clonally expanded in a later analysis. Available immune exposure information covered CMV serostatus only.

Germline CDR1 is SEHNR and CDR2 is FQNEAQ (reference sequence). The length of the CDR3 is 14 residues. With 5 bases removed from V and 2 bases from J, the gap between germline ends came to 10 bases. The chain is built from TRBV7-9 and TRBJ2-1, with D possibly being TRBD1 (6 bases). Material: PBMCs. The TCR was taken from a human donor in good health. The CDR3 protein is CASSLTGPYNEQFF. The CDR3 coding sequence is TGTGCCAGCAGCCTTACAGGGCCCTACAATGAGCAGTTCTTC.